These 13 T cell receptor beta chains were sequenced from one sample in a study of CD8+ T cells in alopecia areata. Regarding treatment: oral pan-JAK inhibitor, 5-10 mg twice daily. RNA extraction was followed by reverse transcription into cDNA, which acted as the sequencing template. TCRdb's copy holds only in-frame clones and misses some; the assay was immunoSEQ multiplex PCR. The sample includes 250,000 to 300,000 clones, roughly 60% of them seen just once. The sample here was CD4+ T cells sorted from blood, taken at week 24, from a patient treated with tofacitinib. These receptors all come from a human donor with alopecia areata.

This clone was found a few times. V and J are TRBV9 and TRBJ2-7; 8 bases fit TRBD1. Unmatched junction bases numbered 8, after V lost 0 bases and J lost 0 bases. There are 17 residues in the CDR3. Germline V CDR1 and CDR2: SGDLS, YYNGEE. The CDR3 DNA follows: TGTGCCAGCAGCGTAGGTCTCCGGACAGGGTACTCCTACGAGCAGTACTTC. Encoded protein: CASSVGLRTGYSYEQYF.

This clone appeared a single time. The J gene is TRBJ2-3, the V gene TRBV5-1; 10 bases are a match to TRBD2. Trimming removed 0 bases from V and 4 bases from J; junction bases left unmatched: 5. The CDR3 is 16 residues long. Germline-derived CDR1 and CDR2 are SGHRS and YFSETQ. The CDR3 here is CASSLVASGGSDTQYF. The CDR3 DNA follows: TGCGCCAGCAGCTTGGTTGCTAGCGGGGGCTCAGATACGCAGTATTTT.

This chain links TRBV30 with TRBJ2-5; D is perhaps TRBD1 (6 bases). Germline CDR1 GTSNPN, CDR2 SVGIG (reference sequence). The CDR3 spans 13 residues. The V and J ends lost 2 bases and 4 bases respectively, with 11 bases between them. The CDR3 DNA reads TGTGCCTGGAGTAAACCAGGGGTAGAGACCCAGTACTTC. Protein sequence: CAWSKPGVETQYF.

This clone has a single count. This sequence joins TRBV15 and TRBJ1-5; D might be TRBD1 (5 bases). This CDR3 spans 20 amino acids. Trimming shortened V by 0 bases and J by 2 bases, and 23 bases separated the two germline ends. The germline V gene encodes CDR1 LNHNV and CDR2 YYDKDF (reference sequence). This CDR3 reads CATSRDSGGGEGYGNQPQHF. The CDR3 DNA reads TGTGCCACCAGCAGAGATTCGGGGGGAGGAGAGGGATACGGCAATCAGCCCCAGCATTTT.

This clone was detected only a few times. The rearrangement joins TRBV25-1 to TRBJ1-2; D is uncertain. This CDR3 region has 13 residues. The germline gives CDR1 MGHDK, CDR2 SYGVNS. V lost 4 bases and J 4 bases, leaving 10 bases between the germline ends. The CDR3: CASSGPYGYGYTF. CDR3 nucleotide sequence: TGTGCCAGCAGTGGCCCCTACGGCTATGGCTACACCTTC.

The V and J genes are TRBV29-1 and TRBJ2-1, with a possible D match to TRBD1 (6 bases). Trimming removed 4 bases at V and 5 bases at J, with 15 bases between. The CDR3 loop spans 14 amino acids. In germline, CDR1 is SQVTM, CDR2 ANQGSEA. As DNA, the CDR3 is TGCAGCGTTGTTGGACAGTCGGGTCACAATGAGCAGTTCTTC. Translation: CSVVGQSGHNEQFF.

J is TRBJ2-1 and V is TRBV25-1; TRBD1 agrees at 9 bases. J was trimmed by 6 bases and V by 5 bases; bases with no gene match: 8. This CDR3 region has 15 residues. Germline V gene lookup returns CDR1 MGHDK and CDR2 SYGVNS. Here the CDR3 reads CASSSRDRVVNEQFF. CDR3 sequence (DNA): TGTGCCAGCAGTAGCCGGGACAGGGTGGTCAATGAGCAGTTCTTC.

This chain connects TRBV6-5 to TRBJ2-7; 9 bases match TRBD1. V shed 4 bases and J 3 bases; nucleotides not matched to a gene: 4. CDR3 length equals 14 residues. CDR1 and CDR2 from the germline V gene are MNHEY and SVGAGI. The CDR3 nucleotides read TGTGCCAGCAGTTTTCGGACAGGGGACTACGAGCAGTACTTC. The encoded protein is CASSFRTGDYEQYF.

This clone was seen only once. The rearrangement links TRBV30 to TRBJ1-2, with 10 bases that match TRBD1. Per germline, CDR1 GTSNPN and CDR2 SVGIG (reference sequence). The CDR3 totals 13 residues. Trimming removed 7 bases from V and 3 bases from J; junction bases left unmatched: 5. The CDR3 loop is CAYTTGGDYGYTF. DNA of the CDR3: TGTGCCTACACGACAGGGGGCGACTATGGCTACACCTTC.

The table lists this clone with a few counts. This sample also contains other DNA sequences that code for the same CDR3. The CDR3 sequence: CSGDTGGTDTQYF. CDR3 nucleotides: TGCAGCGGGGACACAGGTGGAACAGATACGCAGTATTTT. The V and J genes are TRBV29-1 and TRBJ2-3; tentatively, D is TRBD1 (6 bases). The CDR3 totals 13 residues. Germline CDR1 is SQVTM and CDR2 is ANQGSEA. V was shortened by 7 bases and J by 3 bases, with 14 bases between the two germline ends.

This sequence joins TRBV30 and TRBJ1-5; 7 nucleotides align to TRBD1. The CDR3 contains 16 residues. Losses at the gene ends were 2 bases for V and 1 base for J; bases not matched to a gene: 8. Germline values: CDR1 GTSNPN, CDR2 SVGIG (reference sequence). CDR3 region: CAWSSVEGASNQPQHF. The CDR3 nucleotides read TGTGCCTGGAGTAGCGTGGAGGGGGCGAGCAATCAGCCCCAGCATTTT.

The chain links TRBV30 to TRBJ2-5, with D hard to call. The CDR3 runs 14 residues. In germline, CDR1 is GTSNPN, CDR2 SVGIG (reference sequence). V shed 2 bases and J shed 0 bases, with 10 bases lying between them. The CDR3 DNA reads as TGTGCCTGGAGTCGGAAGGAGTACCAAGAGACCCAGTACTTC. This translates into CAWSRKEYQETQYF.

This chain links TRBV30 with TRBJ2-4, with D possibly matching TRBD1 (5 bases). This CDR3 comprises 12 residues. The germline gives CDR1 GTSNPN, CDR2 SVGIG (reference sequence). Trimming left V 2 bases short and J 7 bases short, with 9 bases between. CDR3 residues: CAWSPGRNIQYF. DNA for the CDR3: TGTGCCTGGAGTCCAGGGCGGAACATTCAGTACTTC.